The 19 T cell receptor delta chains below come from one sample, sequenced in a study of γδ T cells in repeated Plasmodium falciparum infection. Flow sorting of PBMC yielded separate Vgamma9/Vdelta2+ and Vdelta2-negative gammadelta T cell populations for bulk repertoire analysis. TCRdb used CATT to re-call clones from the multiplex PCR reads. In the table there are more than 70,000 delta-chain clones, 0.9% to 1% of which are singletons. Sample: gamma-delta T cells from blood. The receptors here all came from a pool of human donors (malaria-infected and uninfected, not separated).

This clone was detected a few times. A far more abundant clone sits one base away, making this likely a read error. Other DNA sequences in the sample encode the same CDR3. V and J are TRDV2 and TRDJ1, with 7 positions matching TRDD3. TCRdb records no J gene; here it was assigned by comparing the DNA to germline. The germline V gene encodes CDR1 GEAIGNYY and CDR2 EKD. CDR3 size: 18 residues. The CDR3 sequence is CACDTRPDLGGYTDKLIF. CDR3 bases: TGTGCCTGTGACACTCGTCCGGATCTGGGGGGCTACACCGACAAACTCATCTTT.

Comments on this clone: A far larger clone is just one base off, so this is likely a read error. Other DNA sequences in the same sample also yield this CDR3. This sequence joins TRDV1 and TRDJ1; 9 bases fit TRDD3. The J gene was not available in TCRdb and was assigned here by matching the DNA to germline segments. CDR1 and CDR2 (germline): TSWWSYY, QGS. The CDR3 is 21 residues long. In DNA, the CDR3 is TGCGCTCTTGGGGAACTTCCTGGTAGATTGAATGCTGGGGGATGGGGCGATAAACTCATCTTT. Translated, it gives CALGELPGRLNAGGWGDKLIF.

In the case of this clone: TCRdb shows a much larger clone's protein in place of this DNA's translation, and the two differ at residue 7, likely through a read error; the protein shown is translated from the DNA. The V call is TRDV1, the J call TRDJ1; D might be TRDD2 (5 bases). Trimming took off 6 bases at V and 0 bases at J, with 32 bases between the two ends. The germline V gene has CDR1 TSWWSYY and CDR2 QGS. The CDR3 is made up of 21 amino acids. The CDR3 DNA is TGTGCTCTTGGTCCTAGGAAGTCCCGGGTCGACCCGACCTCGTACACCGATAAACTCATCTTT. Amino acid sequence: CALGPRKSRVDPTSYTDKLIF.

In this sample, this clone turned up a few times. The TCRdb record carries a much larger clone's protein, which differs from this DNA's translation at residue 7; a read error is the likely cause, and the protein listed here is the DNA translation. The J gene has no call, while the V gene is TRDV1; the table gives TRDD3 as D, unverified against the DNA. This CDR3 region has 15 residues. Germline CDR1 TSWWSYY, CDR2 QGS. The CDR3 loop reads CALGIPMLGDSFLIF. The CDR3 nucleotides read TGTGCTCTTGGGATCCCGATGCTGGGGGACTCGTTCCTCATCTTT.

Remarks on this clone: TCRdb records a much larger clone's protein for this DNA, with a difference at residue 15 that likely arises from a read error; the protein given is the translation of the DNA. The J gene has no call, while the V gene is TRDV2; the table gives TRDD3 as D, unverified against the DNA. The CDR3 loop spans 16 amino acids. Per the germline V gene, CDR1 is GEAIGNYY and CDR2 is EKD. As DNA, the CDR3 is TGTGCCTGTGACATACTGGGGGATACGGCGGCCGATAAACTCACCTTT. It translates to CACDILGDTAADKLTF.

In regard to this clone: A far more abundant clone sits one base away, making this likely a read error. Other DNA sequences within the sample encode an identical CDR3. The chain has TRDV2 and TRDJ1; 12 bases fit TRDD3. No J segment appears in TCRdb, so it was assigned here by matching the sequence to germline. The CDR3 spans 18 residues. Germline V gene data show CDR1 as GEAIGNYY and CDR2 as EKD. The CDR3 protein is CACDTGLGDTLSADKLIF. The CDR3 DNA is TGTGCCTGCGACACCGGTCTGGGGGATACGCTTTCAGCCGATAAACTCATCTTT.

A note on this clone: With only one base between it and a far larger clone, this is likely a read error. The sample carries other DNA sequences with the same CDR3. The genes are TRDV1 and TRDJ2; tentative D call: TRDD3 (6 bases). TCRdb lists no J gene, so it was determined here by aligning the DNA to germline. The CDR3 contains 17 residues. The germline gives CDR1 TSWWSYY, CDR2 QGS. The CDR3 sequence: CALGEFDWGSLSAQLFF. DNA for the CDR3: TGTGCTCTTGGGGAATTTGATTGGGGGTCTTTGTCAGCACAACTCTTCTTT.

This clone was counted between two and nine times. A read error likely explains why the TCRdb protein, taken from a much larger clone, differs from this DNA's translation at residue 10; the protein shown is translated from the DNA. The chain uses TRDV2 and TRDJ1; a possible D gene is TRDD3 (5 bases). CDR1 is GEAIGNYY, CDR2 EKD, per germline. The CDR3 runs 20 residues. V was pared by 0 bases and J by 1 base, with 26 bases between. The CDR3 DNA reads TGTGCCTGTGACACCGGAGTGGCGGGATGCGGAATTGGCTTCACCGATAAACTCATCTTT. Its protein product is CACDTGVAGCGIGFTDKLIF.

This clone has ten or more counts. V gene TRDV1 combines with J gene TRDJ1; TRDD3 agrees at 9 bases. Unmatched junction bases numbered 22, after V lost 8 bases and J lost 0 bases. This CDR3 contains 20 residues. CDR1 TSWWSYY and CDR2 QGS come from the germline V gene. The CDR3 reads CALSLVFRQGIRSNTDKLIF. The CDR3 nucleotides are TGTGCTCTTAGCCTTGTGTTTCGTCAGGGGATACGCAGCAACACCGATAAACTCATCTTT.

A word on this clone: TCRdb pairs this DNA with a much larger clone's protein that differs at residue 11, likely a read error; the protein shown was translated from the DNA. The rearrangement uses TRDV2 and TRDJ1; 12 positions match TRDD3. The J gene was missing in TCRdb and was found by matching the end of the DNA to germline. The CDR3 contains 18 residues. The J segment lost 0 bases and the V segment lost 3 bases, leaving 10 bases of the junction unmatched. Germline assignment: CDR1 GEAIGNYY and CDR2 EKD. Here the CDR3 DNA reads TGTGCCTGTGACCCTTTGACTGGGGGATACTTTGACACCGATAAACTCATCTTT. Protein sequence: CACDPLTGGYFDTDKLIF.

This clone was seen only a few times. TCRdb's entry gives the protein of a much larger clone, which mismatches this DNA's translation at residue 4, likely from a read error; the protein reported here is translated from the DNA. J is TRDJ3 and V is TRDV2; D not certain. TCRdb lists no J gene, so it was determined here by aligning the DNA to germline. This CDR3 spans 20 amino acids. Germline V gene lookup returns CDR1 GEAIGNYY and CDR2 EKD. For the CDR3, the DNA is TGTGCCTGTGGCACCGTAGGAGGGGCTGGAACTCACTGGGACACCCGACAGATGTTTTTC. Translating gives CACGTVGGAGTHWDTRQMFF.

About this clone itself: TCRdb assigns this DNA the protein of a much larger clone, which departs from its translation at residue 9; this likely reflects a read error, and the protein shown comes from translating the DNA. This sequence joins TRDV2 and TRDJ3; a possible D gene is TRDD3 (5 bases). Because TCRdb records no J gene, it was assigned here through a match of the DNA to germline. Looked up from germline, CDR1 is GEAIGNYY and CDR2 is EKD. CDR3 length: 22 residues. V lost 4 bases to trimming and J lost 2 bases, with 29 bases between them. The CDR3 loop is CACDSIDTEGSRGTWDTRQMFF. CDR3 sequence (DNA): TGTGCCTGTGATTCCATTGATACTGAGGGATCTCGGGGCACCTGGGACACCCGACAGATGTTTTTC.

This clone was seen only a few times. The translation of this DNA and the TCRdb protein of a much larger clone differ at residue 15, probably owing to a read error; the protein shown here is translated from the DNA. The rearrangement links TRDV1 to TRDJ1; 9 bases fit TRDD3. The length of the CDR3 is 20 residues. The germline V gene encodes CDR1 TSWWSYY and CDR2 QGS. J lost 3 bases, V lost 2 bases, and 19 bases had no gene match. The CDR3 protein is CALGESPSVRVLGEADKLIF. The CDR3 region has the DNA TGTGCTCTTGGGGAATCCCCCTCCGTCCGCGTACTGGGGGAGGCCGATAAACTCATCTTT.

This clone was counted ten times or more. The translation of this DNA and the TCRdb protein of a much larger clone differ at residue 8, probably owing to a read error; the protein shown here is translated from the DNA. The chain is built from TRDV1 and TRDJ1; D is possibly TRDD2 (5 bases). TCRdb offers no J gene call, so here the DNA was matched to germline to obtain one. The V and J ends lost 1 base and 2 bases respectively, with 20 bases between them. Germline CDR1 reads TSWWSYY; CDR2 reads QGS. The CDR3 sequence is 18 residues long. CDR3 nucleotide sequence: TGTGCTCTTGGGGAACGATTCAGCAGGCTTCCAAGGACCGATAAACTCATCTTT. Translation gives CALGERFSRLPRTDKLIF.

This clone was picked up a small number of times. The protein TCRdb lists belongs to a much larger clone and differs from this DNA's translation at residue 3, which points to a read error; the protein shown is made from the DNA. The CDR3: CARDTVGTGGKYTDKLIF. The CDR3, as DNA: TGTGCCCGTGACACCGTAGGGACTGGGGGCAAGTACACCGATAAACTCATCTTT. The V call is TRDV2, the J call TRDJ1; 8 bases are shared with TRDD3. TCRdb lists no J gene, so it was determined here by aligning the DNA to germline. The CDR3 has 18 residues. Germline V gene lookup returns CDR1 GEAIGNYY and CDR2 EKD.

Comments on this clone: The amino acid sequence in TCRdb belongs to a much larger clone and departs from this DNA's translation at residue 3, likely a sequencing read error; the sequence shown is translated from the DNA. The chain couples TRDV1 to TRDJ1; TRDD3 is a possible D gene (6 bases). Assignment of the J gene here rests on matching the DNA to germline, because TCRdb gives none. Germline V CDR1 and CDR2: TSWWSYY, QGS. The CDR3 length is 17 residues. CDR3 in amino acids: CAPGELRTGLYTDKLIF. The CDR3 DNA sequence: TGTGCTCCTGGGGAACTTCGGACCGGACTGTACACCGATAAACTCATCTTT.

The sample holds many counts of this clone. The protein TCRdb gives is from a much larger clone and does not agree with this DNA's translation at residue 8, likely a read error; the protein shown here comes from the DNA. The chain uses TRDV2 and TRDJ1, with no clear D. Matching the DNA to germline supplied the J gene, which TCRdb does not give. V lost 0 bases and J 3 bases, leaving 13 bases between the germline ends. There are 15 residues in the CDR3. The germline V gene has CDR1 GEAIGNYY and CDR2 EKD. In DNA, the CDR3 is TGTGCCTGTGACACCATCAGTCCACCTCCCGATAAACTCATCTTT. It encodes CACDTISPPPDKLIF.

This clone appeared a few times. The amino acid sequence in TCRdb belongs to a much larger clone and departs from this DNA's translation at residue 15, likely a sequencing read error; the sequence shown is translated from the DNA. The chain is built from TRDV2 and TRDJ3, with 9 nucleotides matching TRDD3. Since TCRdb gives no J gene, matching the DNA to germline was used here to assign it. The CDR3 is 18 residues long. Germline V CDR1 and CDR2: GEAIGNYY, EKD. The chain's CDR3 is CACDTILGDSWDTRKMFF. The CDR3 DNA reads as TGTGCCTGTGACACCATACTGGGGGACTCCTGGGACACCCGAAAGATGTTTTTC.

This clone occurred a few times. This probably arose from a read error, given a far larger clone one base away. Other DNA sequences of this sample code for an identical CDR3. V and J are TRDV1 and TRDJ1; 8 nucleotides match TRDD3. The J gene comes from matching the DNA to germline here; TCRdb lacks it. There are 20 residues in the CDR3. The V segment lost 1 base and the J segment 3 bases; nucleotides outside the gene matches: 19. Germline loops: CDR1 TSWWSYY, CDR2 QGS. CDR3 nucleotides: TGTGCTCTTGGGGAACCATGCCAGGAGGGGGATATAGAATCGCCCGATAAACTCATCTTT. This codes for CALGEPCQEGDIESPDKLIF.